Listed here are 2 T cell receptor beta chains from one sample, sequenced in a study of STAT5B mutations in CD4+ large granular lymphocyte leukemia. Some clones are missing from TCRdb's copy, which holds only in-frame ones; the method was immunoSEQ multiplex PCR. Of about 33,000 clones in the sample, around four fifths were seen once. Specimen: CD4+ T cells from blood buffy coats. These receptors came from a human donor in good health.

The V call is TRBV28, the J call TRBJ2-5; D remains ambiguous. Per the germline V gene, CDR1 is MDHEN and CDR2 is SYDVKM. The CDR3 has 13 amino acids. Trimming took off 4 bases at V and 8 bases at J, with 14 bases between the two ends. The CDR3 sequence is CASSSFVFATQYF. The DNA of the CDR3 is TGTGCCAGCAGTTCTTTTGTTTTCGCTACCCAGTACTTC.

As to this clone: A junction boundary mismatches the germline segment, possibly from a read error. The CDR3 region has the DNA TGTGCTAGCAGCCTCTCGGGGGCTCGGGCCGGGGAGCTGTTTTTT. Its protein is CASSLSGARAGELFF. The chain combines TRBV7-7 with TRBJ2-2; the D call may be TRBD1 or TRBD2 (6 bases each). The V gene's germline CDR1 is SSHAT and CDR2 FNYEAQ (reference sequence). The CDR3 has 15 residues.